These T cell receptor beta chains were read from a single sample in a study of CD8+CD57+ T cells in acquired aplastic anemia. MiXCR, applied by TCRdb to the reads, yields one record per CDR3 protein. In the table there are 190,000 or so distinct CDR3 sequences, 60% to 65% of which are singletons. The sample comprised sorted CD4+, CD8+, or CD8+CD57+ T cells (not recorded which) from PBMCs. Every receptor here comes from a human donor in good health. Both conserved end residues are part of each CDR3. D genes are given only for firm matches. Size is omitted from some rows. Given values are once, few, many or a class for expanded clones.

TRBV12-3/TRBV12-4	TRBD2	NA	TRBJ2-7	CASTPLPTGGPYSYEQYF	TGTGCCAGCACCCCTCTACCCACGGGGGGGCCATACTCCTACGAGCAGTACTTC
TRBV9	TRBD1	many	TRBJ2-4	CASSVGTGLAKNIQYF	TGTGCCAGCAGCGTAGGGACAGGACTAGCCAAAAACATTCAGTACTTC
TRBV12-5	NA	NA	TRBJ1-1	CASGLGTRGAGDEAFF	TGTGCTAGTGGTTTGGGGACAAGGGGGGCAGGAGATGAAGCTTTCTTT
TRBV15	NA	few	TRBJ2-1	CATSSSSARGNEQFF	TGTGCCACCAGCAGTAGCAGCGCGAGGGGCAATGAGCAGTTCTTC
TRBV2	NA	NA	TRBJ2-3	CASRRADTQYF	TGTGCCAGCAGGCGAGCAGATACGCAGTACTTT
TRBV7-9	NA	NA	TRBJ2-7	CASSWGGGSYEQYF	TGTGCCAGCAGCTGGGGTGGGGGCTCCTACGAGCAGTACTTC
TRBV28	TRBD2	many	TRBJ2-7	CASLSGRAFEQYF	TGTGCCAGCCTTAGCGGGAGGGCCTTCGAGCAGTACTTC
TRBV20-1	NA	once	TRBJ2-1	CSVWAYDNEQFF	TGCAGTGTGTGGGCCTATGACAATGAGCAGTTCTTC
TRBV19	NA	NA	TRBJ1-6	CATTGGSYNSPLHF	TGTGCCACCACGGGGGGGTCCTATAATTCACCCCTCCACTTT
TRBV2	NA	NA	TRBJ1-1	CASMQGTNTEASF	TGTGCCAGCATGCAGGGAACGAACACTGAAGCTTCCTTT
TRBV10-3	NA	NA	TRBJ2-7	CAISEMVQGAYEQYF	TGTGCCATCAGTGAAATGGTTCAAGGGGCCTACGAGCAGTACTTC
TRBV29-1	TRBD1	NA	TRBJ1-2	CSVDATGDYGYTF	TGCAGCGTTGATGCGACAGGGGATTATGGCTACACCTTC
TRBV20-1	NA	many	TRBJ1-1	CSARVRGQNTEAFF	TGCAGTGCTAGAGTCCGGGGACAGAACACTGAAGCTTTCTTT
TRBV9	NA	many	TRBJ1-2	CASSPGGVGRANYGYTF	TGTGCCAGCAGCCCCGGGGGGGTTGGCAGGGCGAACTATGGCTACACCTTC
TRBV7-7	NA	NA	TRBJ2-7	CASSLGPGFYEQYF	TGTGCCAGCAGCTTAGGGCCGGGATTCTACGAGCAGTACTTC
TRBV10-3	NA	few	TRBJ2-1	CAISDYTVGLQFF	TGTGCCATCAGTGATTACACGGTCGGGTTACAGTTCTTC
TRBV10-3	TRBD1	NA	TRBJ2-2	CASSSGTGRNTGELFF	TGTGCCAGCAGTTCCGGGACAGGGAGGAACACCGGGGAGCTGTTTTTT
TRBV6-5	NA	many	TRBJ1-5	CASRPDTSNQPQHF	TGTGCCAGCAGACCCGACACTAGCAATCAGCCCCAGCATTTT
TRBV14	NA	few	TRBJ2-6	CATSQDTNVLTF	TGTGCCACCAGTCAGGACACCAACGTCCTGACTTTC
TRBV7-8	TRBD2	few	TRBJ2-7	CASSTSGATYVQYF	TGTGCCAGCAGCACTAGCGGGGCGACCTACGTGCAGTACTTC
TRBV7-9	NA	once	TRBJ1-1	CASSSPLAEAWLDTEAFF	TGTGCCAGCAGCTCCCCCCTAGCAGAGGCTTGGTTGGACACTGAAGCTTTCTTT
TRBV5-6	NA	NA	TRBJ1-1	CASSLPVECTEAFF	TGTGCCAGCAGCTTGCCTGTCGAGTGCACTGAAGCTTTCTTT
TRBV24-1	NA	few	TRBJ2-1	CATSAIRPVYNEQFF	TGTGCCACCAGTGCTATCCGGCCAGTTTACAATGAGCAGTTCTTC
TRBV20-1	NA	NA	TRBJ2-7	CSAPGGGTAYEQYF	TGCAGTGCCCCTGGGGGGGGGACAGCCTACGAGCAGTACTTC
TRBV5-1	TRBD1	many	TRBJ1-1	CASRDGDRGGMNTEAFF	TGCGCCAGCAGGGACGGGGACAGGGGAGGTATGAACACTGAAGCTTTCTTT
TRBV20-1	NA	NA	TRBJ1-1	CSARPGAEAFF	TGCAGTGCTAGGCCGGGGGCCGAAGCTTTCTTT
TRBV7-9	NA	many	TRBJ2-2	CASSPLGGTGELFF	TGTGCCAGCAGCCCCTTGGGCGGGACCGGGGAGCTGTTTTTT
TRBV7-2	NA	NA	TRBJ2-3	CASSIRDTDF	TGTGCCAGCAGCATACGGGACACGGATTTT
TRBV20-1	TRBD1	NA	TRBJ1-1	CSARDRGLTEAFF	TGCAGTGCTAGGGACAGGGGGCTCACTGAAGCTTTCTTT
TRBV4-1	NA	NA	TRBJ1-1	CASSQGQADANTEAFF	TGCGCCAGCAGCCAAGGCCAGGCAGATGCGAACACTGAAGCTTTCTTT
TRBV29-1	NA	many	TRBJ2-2	CSVQRAGELFF	TGCAGCGTTCAGAGGGCCGGGGAGCTGTTTTTT
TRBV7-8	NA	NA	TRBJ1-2	CASSLGGAANYGYTF	TGTGCCAGCAGCTTAGGGGGGGCAGCTAACTATGGCTACACCTTC
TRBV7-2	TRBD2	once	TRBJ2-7	CASSEAGGPSYEQYF	TGTGCCAGCAGTGAAGCGGGGGGACCGAGCTACGAGCAGTACTTC
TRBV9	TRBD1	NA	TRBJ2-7	CASSAAGQGAYEQYF	TGTGCCAGCAGCGCAGCAGGACAGGGGGCCTACGAGCAGTACTTC
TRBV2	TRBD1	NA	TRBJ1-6	CASSEDGTGNSPLHF	TGTGCCAGCAGTGAAGATGGGACAGGGAACTCACCCCTCCACTTT
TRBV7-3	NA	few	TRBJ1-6	CASSFWTDRSLHF	TGTGCCAGCAGCTTTTGGACAGATCGGTCCCTCCACTTT
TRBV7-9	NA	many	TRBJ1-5	CASSFSNQPQHF	TGTGCCAGCAGCTTCAGTAATCAGCCCCAGCATTTT
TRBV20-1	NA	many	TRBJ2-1	CSASEGLGYNEQFF	TGCAGTGCTAGTGAGGGACTTGGTTACAATGAGCAGTTCTTC
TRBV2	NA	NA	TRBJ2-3	CARQKAVSTDTQYF	TGTGCCAGACAGAAGGCGGTGAGCACAGATACGCAGTATTTT
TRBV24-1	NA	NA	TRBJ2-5	CTRGQETQYF	TGCACGAGGGGCCAAGAGACCCAGTACTTC
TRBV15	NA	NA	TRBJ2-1	CATSSRDSSYNEQFF	TGTGCCACCAGCAGCCGGGACTCCTCGTACAATGAGCAGTTCTTC
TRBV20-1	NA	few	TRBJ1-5	CSASQGTGNQPQHF	TGCAGTGCTAGTCAAGGGACGGGTAATCAGCCCCAGCATTTT
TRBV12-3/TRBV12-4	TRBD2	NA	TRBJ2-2	CANGAGGLTGELFF	TGTGCCAATGGGGCGGGAGGTTTGACCGGGGAGCTGTTTTTT
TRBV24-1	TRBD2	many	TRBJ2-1	CATSERTWTSGSVNEQFF	TGTGCCACCAGTGAACGAACCTGGACTAGCGGGAGTGTGAATGAGCAGTTCTTC
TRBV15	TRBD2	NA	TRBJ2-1	CATSRVGRLAGGPGEQFF	TGTGCCACCAGCAGAGTGGGGAGATTAGCGGGAGGCCCAGGTGAGCAGTTCTTC
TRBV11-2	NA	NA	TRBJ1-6	CASSGDTGFSPLHF	TGTGCCAGCAGCGGGGACACCGGATTCTCACCCCTCCACTTT
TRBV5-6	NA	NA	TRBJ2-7	CASSYGLDYEQYF	TGTGCCAGCAGCTACGGACTGGACTACGAGCAGTACTTC
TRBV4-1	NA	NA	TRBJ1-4	CASSPDSSTNEKLFF	TGCGCCAGCAGCCCTGACAGCTCAACTAATGAAAAACTGTTTTTT
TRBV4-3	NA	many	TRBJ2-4	CASSQGEGRGPNIQYF	TGCGCCAGCAGCCAAGGCGAGGGCAGGGGCCCGAACATTCAGTACTTC
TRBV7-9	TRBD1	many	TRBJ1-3	CASSMTGGFFGNTIYF	TGTGCCAGCAGCATGACAGGGGGCTTCTTTGGAAACACCATATATTTT
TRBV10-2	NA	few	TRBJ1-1	CASSGDTNTEAFF	TGCGCCAGCAGCGGTGACACGAACACTGAAGCTTTCTTT
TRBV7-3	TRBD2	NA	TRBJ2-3	CASSLFAGLAGDTDTQYF	TGTGCCAGCAGCTTATTTGCGGGACTAGCGGGGGACACAGATACGCAGTATTTT
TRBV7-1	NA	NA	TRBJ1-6	CASSPGEGRGSPLHF	TGTGCCAGCAGCCCAGGCGAGGGTAGGGGTTCACCCCTCCACTTT
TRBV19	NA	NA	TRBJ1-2	CASRTPRQSVNGYTF	TGTGCCAGTAGGACTCCCCGACAGTCAGTCAATGGCTACACCTTC
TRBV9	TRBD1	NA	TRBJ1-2	CASSDDRGLGYTF	TGTGCCAGCAGCGACGACAGGGGTCTTGGCTACACCTTC
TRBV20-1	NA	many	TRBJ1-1	CSARDSSDTEAFF	TGCAGTGCTAGAGATAGCAGTGACACTGAAGCTTTCTTT
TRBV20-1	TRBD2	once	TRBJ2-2	CSARDEKILAGVGELFF	TGCAGTGCTAGAGATGAGAAGATACTAGCGGGGGTCGGGGAGCTGTTTTTT
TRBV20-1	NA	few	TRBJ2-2	CSARGGELFF	TGCAGTGCTAGAGGCGGGGAGCTGTTTTTT
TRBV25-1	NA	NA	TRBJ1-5	CASSEGVINQPQHF	TGTGCCAGCAGTGAAGGGGTTATCAATCAGCCCCAGCATTTT
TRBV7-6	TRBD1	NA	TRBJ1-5	CASSLAGRGQPQHF	TGTGCCAGCAGCTTAGCGGGCAGGGGGCAGCCCCAGCATTTT